These 22 T cell receptor beta chains came from one sample sequenced in a study of shared clonotypes between healthy human individuals (dated by TCRdb to 2019 to 2021). Library preparation used the immunoSEQ multiplex PCR assay. This is the immuneACCESS table as TCRdb keeps it, with only in-frame sequences that have V and J called. A part of the clones is gone; compared with another copy, unresolved V genes explain less than half, and the rest is unexplained. The sample table shows about 2.5 million clones, and 85% to 95% are seen once. Approximately 0.4% of the sample goes to the ten largest clones. Sequences were obtained from naive CD4+ T cells from PBMCs. Interpreted using the paper, the cell subset or site label stands for: CD45RA+ positively selected. The receptors derive from a man aged 18 to 30 in good health. Some clones in this sample may be carry-over from other donors' samples.

V is TRBV10-1 and J is TRBJ2-7; 8 positions match TRBD1. The germline gives CDR1 WNHNN, CDR2 SYGVQD (reference sequence). V dropped 3 bases and J dropped 3; count of bases not matched to a gene: 7. The CDR3 contains 15 residues. In DNA, the CDR3 is TGCGCCAGCAGTGAAGGGACAGGCTACCTCTACGAGCAGTACTTC. This gives the protein CASSEGTGYLYEQYF.

J is TRBJ2-1 and V is TRBV18; 8 bases align to TRBD1. CDR3 size: 17 residues. Germline V lookup: CDR1 KGHSH, CDR2 LQKENI. Unmatched junction bases numbered 13, after V lost 3 bases and J lost 6 bases. DNA for the CDR3: TGTGCCAGCTCACCCGACAGGGGAAGTTTTTTTGGCAATGAGCAGTTCTTC. As protein: CASSPDRGSFFGNEQFF. Filled out from reference TRBV18 and TRBJ2-1, the complete variable domain reads NAGVMQNPRHLVRRRGQEARLRCSPMKGHSHVYWYRQLPEEGLKFMVYLQKENIIDESGMPKERFSAEFPKEGPSILRIQQVVRGDSAAYFCASSPDRGSFFGNEQFFGPGTRLTVL.

Turning to this clone: Other DNA sequences in the sample encode the same CDR3. This chain links TRBV10-3 with TRBJ2-5, with a weak D call TRBD1 (7 bases). The CDR3 is 14 residues long. CDR1 and CDR2 from the germline V gene are ENHRY and SYGVKD. Deletions cut 4 bases from V and 3 bases from J, with 12 bases between. CDR3 in amino acids: CAISGQGGEETQYF. DNA for the CDR3: TGTGCCATCAGTGGACAGGGCGGGGAAGAGACCCAGTACTTC.

This chain links TRBV5-4 with TRBJ1-2, with D possibly matching TRBD1 (5 bases). V was trimmed by 4 bases and J by 2 bases, leaving 18 bases between them. This CDR3 has 16 amino acids. Germline V gene sequence: CDR1 SGHNT, CDR2 YYREEE (reference sequence). The CDR3 loop reads CASSPGGRDANYGYTF. CDR3 DNA: TGTGCCAGCAGCCCAGGCGGCAGGGATGCAAACTATGGCTACACCTTC.

The CDR3 loop reads CASSGGRAGNYGYTF. The CDR3 DNA reads as TGTGCCAGCAGTGGGGGCCGCGCGGGTAACTATGGCTACACCTTC. J is TRBJ1-2 and V is TRBV6-1; D may be TRBD1 (5 bases). Germline-derived CDR1 and CDR2 are MNHNS and SASEGT. The CDR3 is 15 residues long. V shed 4 bases and J shed 1 base, with 13 bases lying between them.

The V call is TRBV29-1, the J call TRBJ2-2; 7 bases fit TRBD2. Germline trimming cut 0 bases from V and 5 bases from J; bases unmatched to any gene: 6. Germline lookup yields CDR1 SQVTM and CDR2 ANQGSEA. The CDR3 is 15 amino acids. DNA of the CDR3: TGCAGCGTTGAAGATCTGGCGGGAGCGACCGGGGAGCTGTTTTTT. Encoded protein: CSVEDLAGATGELFF.

This sequence joins TRBV6-6 and TRBJ1-2; D is possibly TRBD1 (6 bases). Germline V gene sequence: CDR1 MNHNY, CDR2 SVGAGI (reference sequence). The length of the CDR3 is 12 residues. CDR3 DNA: TGTGTATGCTGGACAGCTAACTATGGCTACACCTTC. It is translated as CVCWTANYGYTF.

This clone was recorded once. This chain links TRBV9 with TRBJ2-5; 8 bases are shared with TRBD1. Germline V gene lookup returns CDR1 SGDLS and CDR2 YYNGEE. This CDR3 contains 15 residues. The junction had 9 bases not matched to a gene; V was cut back by 4 bases and J by 4 bases. The CDR3 bases are TGTGCCAGCAGCCGAAGGACAGGGTTTTCAGAGACCCAGTACTTC. This gives the protein CASSRRTGFSETQYF.

The CDR3 DNA is TGTGCCAGCAGACTAACAGGGAGAGAGCAGTACTTC. This sequence encodes CASRLTGREQYF. The chain joins TRBV28 to TRBJ2-7; perhaps TRBD1 as D (6 bases). Trimming cost V 6 bases and J 7 bases, with 13 bases left between them. The CDR3 is made up of 12 amino acids. Per germline, CDR1 MDHEN and CDR2 SYDVKM.

The J gene is TRBJ1-1, the V gene TRBV5-1; tentative D call: TRBD1 (5 bases). The CDR3 consists of 15 residues. The germline V gene has CDR1 SGHRS and CDR2 YFSETQ. V lost 1 base and J 1 base, leaving 11 bases between the germline ends. In DNA form, the CDR3 reads TGCGCCAGCAGCTTGTTTGACAGTAGGAACACTGAAGCTTTCTTT. As protein: CASSLFDSRNTEAFF. Drawing the rest from reference TRBV5-1 and TRBJ1-1, the complete variable domain is KAGVTQTPRYLIKTRGQQVTLSCSPISGHRSVSWYQQTPGQGLQFLFEYFSETQRNKGNFPGRFSGRQFSNSRSEMNVSTLELGDSALYLCASSLFDSRNTEAFFGQGTRLTVV.

The V and J genes are TRBV28 and TRBJ2-1; D possibly corresponds to TRBD2 (6 bases). Per the germline V gene, CDR1 is MDHEN and CDR2 is SYDVKM. The CDR3 is made up of 15 amino acids. The V and J ends lost 8 bases and 7 bases respectively, with 21 bases between them. The CDR3 DNA follows: TGTGCCAGCGTACTTCCGGGAGTCGGAAGGAATGAGCAGTTCTTC. Translation gives CASVLPGVGRNEQFF.

V usage is TRBV30 and J usage is TRBJ2-2; 7 nucleotides match TRBD1. J lost 3 bases, V lost 5 bases, and 6 bases had no gene match. Germline V gene data show CDR1 as GTSNPN and CDR2 as SVGIG (reference sequence). There are 14 residues in the CDR3. CDR3 loop: CAWVTGIYTGELFF. CDR3 sequence (DNA): TGTGCCTGGGTGACAGGGATATACACCGGGGAGCTGTTTTTT. Together with reference TRBV30 and TRBJ2-2, the CDR3 gives the full variable domain: SQTIHQWPATLVQPVGSPLSLECTVEGTSNPNLYWYRQAAGRGLQLLFYSVGIGQISSEVPQNLSASRPQDRQFILSSKKLLLSDSGFYLCAWVTGIYTGELFFGEGSRLTVL.

The chain joins TRBV6-5 to TRBJ2-1; D call uncertain. The CDR3 has 15 residues. Trimming removed 5 bases at V and 1 base at J, with 12 bases between. The germline CDR1 and CDR2 sequences are MNHEY and SVGAGI. The CDR3 DNA follows: TGTGCCAGCAGTCCCCGTACCCTGTCCTACAATGAGCAGTTCTTC. It specifies CASSPRTLSYNEQFF.

In its sample, this clone was seen once. The chain employs TRBV6-1 and TRBJ1-3; D may be TRBD1 (6 bases). V was shortened by 4 bases and J by 3 bases, with 13 bases between the two germline ends. The CDR3 is made up of 15 amino acids. CDR1 is MNHNS, CDR2 SASEGT, per germline. The CDR3 DNA reads as TGTGCCAGCAGTGCAGCAGGGGTTGGTGGAAACACCATATATTTT. Encoded protein: CASSAAGVGGNTIYF.

This chain uses TRBV5-4 with TRBJ2-7, with 7 bases matching TRBD2. Trimming took 7 bases from V and 0 from J; bases not matched to a gene: 10. The CDR3 covers 15 residues. The germline gives CDR1 SGHNT, CDR2 YYREEE (reference sequence). Here the CDR3 reads CASRNLAASSYEQYF. The CDR3 coding sequence is TGTGCCAGCCGCAACCTAGCGGCTAGCTCCTACGAGCAGTACTTC.

The J gene is TRBJ2-7, the V gene TRBV7-2, with TRBD2 as a possible D gene (6 bases). Germline V gene sequence: CDR1 SGHTA, CDR2 FQGNSA. Trimming stripped 5 bases from V and 1 base from J, with 15 bases between. The CDR3 contains 15 residues. This chain's CDR3 is CASSLRTGVSYEQYF. The CDR3 nucleotides are TGTGCCAGCAGCCTCCGGACGGGGGTTTCCTACGAGCAGTACTTC. Drawing the rest from reference TRBV7-2 and TRBJ2-7, the complete variable domain is GAGVSQSPSNKVTEKGKDVELRCDPISGHTALYWYRQSLGQGLEFLIYFQGNSAPDKSGLPSDRFSAERTGGSVSTLTIQRTQQEDSAVYLCASSLRTGVSYEQYFGPGTRLTVT.

This clone was counted between two and nine times. This same CDR3 is encoded by further DNA sequences in the sample. The chain employs TRBV7-9 and TRBJ1-2, with TRBD1 identical over 10 bases. The CDR3 extends over 13 amino acids. Trimming at V came to 5 bases and at J to 6 bases, leaving 3 bases not matched to a gene. CDR1 is SEHNR and CDR2 is FQNEAQ in the germline V gene (reference sequence). CDR3 sequence reads: CASSLGQGDGYTF. Written as DNA, the CDR3 is TGTGCCAGCAGCCTTGGACAGGGGGATGGCTACACCTTC. The entire variable domain, with the rest obtained from reference TRBV7-9 and TRBJ1-2, is as follows: DTGVSQNPRHKITKRGQNVTFRCDPISEHNRLYWYRQTLGQGPEFLTYFQNEAQLEKSRLLSDRFSAERPKGSFSTLEIQRTEQGDSAMYLCASSLGQGDGYTFGSGTRLTVV.

The chain recombines TRBV7-2 with TRBJ2-2; 10 bases match TRBD2. There are 17 residues in the CDR3. J gave up 5 bases and V 1 base, and 7 bases lay outside the gene matches. In germline, CDR1 is SGHTA, CDR2 FQGNSA. CDR3 sequence reads: CASSLVASGSKTGELFF. DNA for the CDR3: TGTGCCAGCAGCTTAGTGGCTAGCGGGAGTAAGACCGGGGAGCTGTTTTTT.

This chain connects TRBV6-5 to TRBJ1-1, with D maybe TRBD1 (6 bases). The CDR3 sequence is 14 residues long. Trimming took 5 bases from V and 5 from J, leaving 15 bases between them. In germline, CDR1 is MNHEY, CDR2 SVGAGI. This chain's CDR3 is CASSVGGGRTEAFF. CDR3 DNA: TGTGCCAGCAGTGTAGGAGGGGGTCGGACTGAAGCTTTCTTT.

To note about this clone: A junction end diverges from the germline sequence, so it may reflect a read error. The rearrangement uses TRBV14 and TRBJ1-1; no reliable D call. The CDR3 is 15 amino acids. Germline-derived CDR1 and CDR2 are SGHDN and FVKESK. CDR3 in DNA: TGTGCCAGCACCCAAGCCCTGGGCCCAACGGCTGAAGCTTTCTTT. Its translation is CASTQALGPTAEAFF.

This clone was observed a few times. The chain is built from TRBV19 and TRBJ2-7, with unresolved D. V was shortened by 3 bases and J by 0 bases, with 9 bases between the two germline ends. CDR3 size: 14 residues. Germline V CDR1 and CDR2: LNHDA, SQIVND (reference sequence). CDR3 DNA sequence: TGTGCCAGTAGTATGAAGGCGGTCTCCTACGAGCAGTACTTC. This gives the protein CASSMKAVSYEQYF.

The chain carries TRBV6-5 and TRBJ2-5, with a possible D match to TRBD2 (6 bases). The CDR3 is 14 residues long. Germline loops: CDR1 MNHEY, CDR2 SVGAGI. V dropped 6 bases and J dropped 3 bases, with 14 bases sitting between them. For the CDR3, the DNA is TGTGCCAGCAGCTCCCGGCGGAGGGAAGAGACCCAGTACTTC. Its protein product is CASSSRRREETQYF.